A selection of T cell receptor beta chains follows, all from one sample in a study of T-cell reconstitution after alpha-beta-depleted transplantation in children. Each CDR3 protein gets one entry after TCRdb re-called the PCR reads with MiXCR. Counted here are 610,000 or so distinct CDR3 sequences, roughly 27% occurring once; the ten biggest clones make up 30% to 45%. The specimen comprised PBMCs, sampled before TCRalphabeta/CD19-depleted stem cell transplant. The source is a boy under two years old with Wiskott-Aldrich syndrome, due to receive a stem cell transplant. Each CDR3 is given with its conserved first and last residue. The order of the fields is D gene, clone size, V gene, J gene, CDR3 DNA, CDR3 protein. D genes are given only for firm matches. Expanded clones are given a class, and other clones once, few, many or no size at all.

TRBD1	NA	TRBV7-6	TRBJ1-5	TGTGCCAGCAGCGAACAGACAGGGCTGATTAGCAATCAGCCCCAGCATTTT	CASSEQTGLISNQPQHF
NA	few	TRBV7-8	TRBJ1-5	TGTGCCAGCAGCTTAGGTGATCTGGGAAGGATTTACAATCAGCCCCAGCATTTT	CASSLGDLGRIYNQPQHF
NA	NA	TRBV7-9	TRBJ1-5	TGTGCCAGCAGCCCTAGGGAACAGGGTGGGCAGCCCCAGCATTTT	CASSPREQGGQPQHF
TRBD1	NA	TRBV29-1	TRBJ1-2	TGCAGCGTTGAGCTGGACAGGGTGGACTATGGCTACACCTTC	CSVELDRVDYGYTF
TRBD2	NA	TRBV20-1	TRBJ2-7	TGCAGTGCTAGTTCGAGGCTAGCGGCCTACGAGCAGTACTTC	CSASSRLAAYEQYF
TRBD2	few	TRBV5-1	TRBJ2-7	TGCGCCAGCAGCGCAGGACTAGCGGGAGGGGCCTACGAGCAGTACTTC	CASSAGLAGGAYEQYF
TRBD2	NA	TRBV12-3/TRBV12-4	TRBJ2-5	TGTGCCAGCAGTCCCCAAGCGGGAGTTCAAGAGACCCAGTACTTC	CASSPQAGVQETQYF
NA	NA	TRBV7-2	TRBJ2-1	TGTGCCAGCAGCCCCCGTTGGGGAGGATATGAGCAGTTCTTC	CASSPRWGGYEQFF
NA	NA	TRBV5-1	TRBJ1-2	TGCGCCAGCAGCCCAGGGACCGTCTCCGGCTACACCTTC	CASSPGTVSGYTF
NA	NA	TRBV5-1	TRBJ1-1	TGCGCCAGCAGCTTCGTCCCGGGACGGGGATTGAACACTGAAGCTTTCTTT	CASSFVPGRGLNTEAFF
NA	NA	TRBV5-1	TRBJ2-1	TGCGCCAGCAGCCCCCCCCGGACACGGAGTTACAATGAGCAGTTCTTC	CASSPPRTRSYNEQFF
NA	NA	TRBV6-1	TRBJ2-4	TGTGCCAGCAGCGCGAAGGGGCACGCCAAAAACATTCAGTACTTC	CASSAKGHAKNIQYF
TRBD2	once	TRBV20-1	TRBJ2-1	TGCAGTGCCGTGGCGGGAGGCGTGTACAATGAGCAGTTCTTC	CSAVAGGVYNEQFF
TRBD2	NA	TRBV2	TRBJ2-5	TGTGCCAGCAGTGAAGCGCTAGCTAGCGGGCTCGGGGAGACCCAGTACTTC	CASSEALASGLGETQYF
NA	few	TRBV7-2	TRBJ2-1	TGTGCCAGCAGCTTCGACCGAGGCGATGAGCAGTTCTTC	CASSFDRGDEQFF
TRBD2	NA	TRBV28	TRBJ2-5	TGTGCCAGCAGTTCCCTCACTAGCGGGAGGGGAACGTACCAAGAGACCCAGTACTTC	CASSSLTSGRGTYQETQYF
TRBD2	few	TRBV25-1	TRBJ2-3	TGTGCCAGCAGTGACTTCATTAGCGGGAGTTTCTCAGATACGCAGTATTTT	CASSDFISGSFSDTQYF
TRBD2	NA	TRBV7-3	TRBJ2-1	TGTGCCAGCAGCTCGTCCGGGACTAGCGGGATAGGTGAGCAGTTCTTC	CASSSSGTSGIGEQFF
TRBD1	few	TRBV20-1	TRBJ1-5	TGCAGTGCTAGAGAAGGGACAGGCAATCAGCCCCAGCATTTT	CSAREGTGNQPQHF
TRBD2	NA	TRBV2	TRBJ2-1	TGTGCCAGCAGTGTACTAGCGGGAAACCGACTGGATAATGAGCAGTTCTTC	CASSVLAGNRLDNEQFF
NA	few	TRBV11-2	TRBJ2-7	TGTGCCAGCAGCTTATACGGTGGTCTCGAGCAGTACTTC	CASSLYGGLEQYF
NA	NA	TRBV27	TRBJ2-1	TGTGCCAGCAGTTCCAGGGACAATGAGCAGTTCTTC	CASSSRDNEQFF
NA	NA	TRBV5-1	TRBJ1-1	TGCGCCAGCAGCTTGAATTCTCAGGTGAACACTGAAGCTTTCTTT	CASSLNSQVNTEAFF
NA	NA	TRBV20-1	TRBJ1-5	TGCAGTTCAGCCAAGGGAATCAATCAGCCCCAGCATTTT	CSSAKGINQPQHF
TRBD1	NA	TRBV5-8	TRBJ1-3	TGTGCCAGCAGCTCCGGGAACAGGGGGCCTGGAAACACCATATATTTT	CASSSGNRGPGNTIYF
NA	few	TRBV12-3/TRBV12-4	TRBJ2-1	TGTGCCAGCAGTTTAAGGGAGAACGTCTACAATGAGCAGTTCTTC	CASSLRENVYNEQFF
NA	NA	TRBV19	TRBJ2-1	TGTGCCAGTAGTATAGATCCTAGTTACAATGAGCAGTTCTTC	CASSIDPSYNEQFF
NA	NA	TRBV5-1	TRBJ2-7	TGCGCCAGCAGCTTGGTGGCAGGCCCCACCTACGAGCAGTACTTC	CASSLVAGPTYEQYF
NA	NA	TRBV2	TRBJ1-3	TGTGCCAGCTCCTCTGGTCTCAGGAACACCATATATTTT	CASSSGLRNTIYF
NA	NA	TRBV28	TRBJ2-7	TGTGCCAGCACCACCCCGGGACTGGCCTACGAGCAGTACTTC	CASTTPGLAYEQYF
NA	NA	TRBV12-3/TRBV12-4	TRBJ1-2	TGTGCCAGCAGTTTATCCCCCCGGGGGGCGATCTATGGCTACACCTTC	CASSLSPRGAIYGYTF
TRBD2	NA	TRBV5-1	TRBJ2-1	TGCGCCAGCAGCGTCAGGACTAGCGGGAGGGCCGGGTACAATGAGCAGTTCTTC	CASSVRTSGRAGYNEQFF
TRBD1	NA	TRBV15	TRBJ1-4	TGTGCCACCAGCAGGGGTCAGACAGGGGGCGGTGAAAAACTGTTTTTT	CATSRGQTGGGEKLFF
NA	NA	TRBV6-5	TRBJ2-1	TGTGCCAGCAGTTACAGTAGCCCCAGGGTCTACAATGAGCAGTTCTTC	CASSYSSPRVYNEQFF
TRBD2	few	TRBV5-1	TRBJ2-3	TGCGCCAGCAGCCTAGGGACTAGCGGGAAGACAGATACGCAGTATTTT	CASSLGTSGKTDTQYF
TRBD2	NA	TRBV5-1	TRBJ2-7	TGCGCCAGCAGCTTGTCGCCTCCTAGCGGGGTGTTCTCCTACGAGCAGTACTTC	CASSLSPPSGVFSYEQYF
TRBD2	NA	TRBV12-3/TRBV12-4	TRBJ2-6	TGTGCCAGCAGGGGACTAGCGGGAGTAAAAGGGGCCAACGTCCTGACTTTC	CASRGLAGVKGANVLTF
TRBD2	NA	TRBV7-9	TRBJ2-7	TGTGCCAGCAGCTTAGGAGCGGGAGTGCGCGAGCAGTACTTC	CASSLGAGVREQYF
TRBD2	NA	TRBV5-1	TRBJ2-3	TGCGCCAGCAGCGGACTAGCGGCAGATACGCAGTATTTT	CASSGLAADTQYF
NA	few	TRBV20-1	TRBJ2-7	TGCAGTGCTAGCCTCGGGGCGGAGAGGTCCGAGCAGTACTTC	CSASLGAERSEQYF
NA	NA	TRBV20-1	TRBJ2-2	TGCAGTGGAAACGGCAACACCGGGGAGCTGTTTTTT	CSGNGNTGELFF
TRBD1	NA	TRBV3-1	TRBJ1-1	TGTGCCAGCAGCCAAGAGGGGACAGCTTACACTGAAGCTTTCTTT	CASSQEGTAYTEAFF
TRBD1	NA	TRBV6-5	TRBJ1-2	TGTGCCAGCAGTTACCTGACAGGGAGGGGCTACACCTTC	CASSYLTGRGYTF